This passage covers 6 T cell receptor beta chains from one sample sequenced in a study of blood T cell repertoires in COVID-19. TCRdb's copy holds only in-frame clones and misses some; the assay was immunoSEQ multiplex PCR. The sample lists about 170,000 clones, about 87% occurring once. Sequenced input: peripheral blood. The receptor source for this set is a man in his sixties with acute or convalescent COVID-19.

This chain joins TRBV23-1 and TRBJ2-1, with D possibly being TRBD2 (6 bases). TRBV23-1 is an open reading frame whose function is uncertain. The V end lost 4 bases, the J end lost 7 bases, and 17 bases lay between the germline ends. The CDR3 runs 15 residues. Here the CDR3 DNA reads TGCGCCAGCAGTCTCAAAAGGGAGGAGTGGAATGAGCAGTTCTTC. Its translation: CASSLKREEWNEQFF.

The gene calls are TRBV15 and TRBJ2-1; tentatively, D is TRBD2 (7 bases). This CDR3 contains 17 residues. Germline V CDR1 and CDR2: LNHNV, YYDKDF (reference sequence). The V gene lost 3 bases and the J gene lost 3 bases, with 18 bases spanning the gap. The CDR3: CATSRDQTRGLYNEQFF. CDR3 coding DNA: TGTGCCACCAGCAGGGATCAGACGCGGGGGCTCTACAATGAGCAGTTCTTC. Full variable domain (missing parts from reference TRBV15 and TRBJ2-1): DAMVIQNPRYQVTQFGKPVTLSCSQTLNHNVMYWYQQKSSQAPKLLFHYYDKDFNNEADTPDNFQSRRPNTSFCFLDIRSPGLGDTAMYLCATSRDQTRGLYNEQFFGPGTRLTVL.

This chain joins TRBV29-1 and TRBJ1-1; unclear D gene. The V and J ends lost 4 bases and 7 bases respectively, with 10 bases between them. Per the germline V gene, CDR1 is SQVTM and CDR2 is ANQGSEA. The length of the CDR3 is 11 residues. The CDR3 bases are TGCAGCGTTGGTCAGGAACATGAAGCTTTCTTT. This sequence encodes CSVGQEHEAFF.

The V gene is TRBV9, the J gene TRBJ2-1; D remains ambiguous. The CDR3 spans 14 residues. Germline loops: CDR1 SGDLS, CDR2 YYNGEE. The V end lost 3 bases, the J end lost 1 base, and 8 bases lay between the germline ends. The CDR3 nucleotides are TGTGCCAGCAGCGCCGAACTTTCCTACAATGAGCAGTTCTTC. It translates to CASSAELSYNEQFF.

With regard to this clone: This CDR3 is also generated by other DNA sequences in the sample. The chain couples TRBV5-1 to TRBJ1-2, with TRBD1 matching 8 bases. This CDR3 is 13 amino acids long. CDR1 and CDR2 (germline): SGHRS, YFSETQ. V shed 1 base and J 6 bases; nucleotides not matched to a gene: 2. In DNA form, the CDR3 reads TGCGCCAGCAGCTTGCTGACAGGGGATGGCTACACCTTC. As protein: CASSLLTGDGYTF.

This clone was observed once. This chain uses TRBV3-1 (or the pseudogene TRBV3-2) with TRBJ1-1; D might be TRBD1 (6 bases). The V end lost 6 bases, the J end lost 0 bases, and 14 bases lay between the germline ends. The CDR3 has 15 amino acids. Germline CDR1 is LGHDT and CDR2 is YNNKEL (reference sequence). The CDR3 nucleotides read TGTGCCAGCAGGTTCACAGACAGGCTGAACACTGAAGCTTTCTTT. Encoded protein: CASRFTDRLNTEAFF.